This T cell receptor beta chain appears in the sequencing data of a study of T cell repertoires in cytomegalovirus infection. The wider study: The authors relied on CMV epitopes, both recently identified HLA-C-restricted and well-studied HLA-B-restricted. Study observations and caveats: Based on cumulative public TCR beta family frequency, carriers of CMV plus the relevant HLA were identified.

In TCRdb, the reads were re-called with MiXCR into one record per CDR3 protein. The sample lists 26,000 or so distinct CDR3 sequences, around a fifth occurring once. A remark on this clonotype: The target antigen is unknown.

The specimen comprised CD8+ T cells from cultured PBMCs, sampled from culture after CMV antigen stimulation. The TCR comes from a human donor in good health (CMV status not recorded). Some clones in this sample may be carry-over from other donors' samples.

The CDR3 bases are TGTGCCAGCAGCCCACGACTAGTGGCCGGCGAGCAGTACTTC. Translated, it gives CASSPRLVAGEQYF. This sequence joins TRBV7-2 and TRBJ2-7; weak D call: TRBD2 (6 bases). CDR1 and CDR2 (germline): SGHTA, FQGNSA. Trimming shortened V by 5 bases and J by 6 bases, and 17 bases separated the two germline ends. The CDR3 length is 14 residues.